Listed here is a single T cell receptor beta chain. The target antigen is unknown. These data come from a study of CD8+ T cells in alopecia areata. Study-wide context: The drug, oral tofacitinib, was given to treated patients at 5 to 10 mg twice daily.

Investigators isolated RNA and reverse transcribed it into cDNA to act as the sequencing template. TCRdb's copy holds only in-frame clones and misses some; the assay was immunoSEQ multiplex PCR. This table holds 120,000 or so clones, around 60% found once. J was trimmed by 6 bases and V by 5 bases; bases with no gene match: 9. This CDR3 has 15 amino acids. Germline CDR1 and CDR2: GTSNPN and SVGIG (reference sequence). Study results and caveats: In lesional scalp, particularly from alopecia totalis/universalis, clonality was higher than in normal scalp.

V usage is TRBV30 and J usage is TRBJ2-2; 10 bases are shared with TRBD2. The receptor was derived from a human donor with alopecia areata. The starting material was CD4+ T cells sorted from blood, obtained at week 0. The CDR3 loop is CAWLKGTSVAGELFF. Here the CDR3 DNA reads TGTGCCTGGTTGAAGGGGACTAGCGTTGCCGGGGAGCTGTTTTTT.